This paragraph covers one T cell receptor (beta chain) sequence. Its antigen is undetermined. The CDR3 is 16 residues long. The V gene's germline CDR1 is SGHAT and CDR2 FQNNGV. With 4 bases clipped from V and 3 bases from J, the junction kept 11 bases outside the gene matches. This record belongs to a study of cytomegalovirus exposure and HLA in healthy donors. For the study at large: The approximately 110 validation repertoires were reported in a later analysis to have been generated on the same platform as the roughly 720 first-cohort repertoires. Findings of the study overall: There were some 150 TCR beta chains listed as cytomegalovirus-associated. Many donors shared some public TCRs, even though most TCR sequences were rare.

Profiling relied on immunoSEQ multiplex PCR, and the TCRdb table lists in-frame clones only, not all of them. Of approximately 200,000 clones in the sample, roughly 88% were seen once. The chain employs TRBV11-2 and TRBJ1-2, with 7 positions matching TRBD1. The TCR sequence derives from a woman under 30 in good health and CMV-seronegative. The sample taken for sequencing was PBMCs. CDR3 in amino acids: CASSSPSGGRDYGYTF. In DNA, the CDR3 is TGTGCCAGCAGCTCTCCGTCAGGGGGGAGAGACTATGGCTACACCTTC. The complete variable domain, with remaining parts taken from reference TRBV11-2 and TRBJ1-2, reads EAGVAQSPRYKIIEKRQSVAFWCNPISGHATLYWYQQILGQGPKLLIQFQNNGVVDDSQLPKDRFSAERLKGVDSTLKIQPAKLEDSAVYLCASSSPSGGRDYGYTFGSGTRLTVV.